This TCR beta chain was documented in a study of monozygotic twins with inflammatory bowel disease. CDR3 size: 15 residues. Germline lookup yields CDR1 SEHNR and CDR2 FQNEAQ (reference sequence). Incorporation of UMIs carrying a 6-nucleotide sample barcode was performed by template switching. Reanalyzing the 5' RACE reads, TCRdb keeps one entry per CDR3 protein, without DNA. This repertoire includes about 150,000 distinct CDR3 sequences. The chain combines TRBV7-9 with TRBJ2-7; TCRdb's D call of TRBD2 is untestable without DNA. The specimen sequenced was blood. The sequence was obtained from a human donor with ulcerative colitis or Crohn's disease, or a healthy co-twin of an affected twin (not recorded which). CDR3: CASSPVAGVEYEQYF.